Included here is one TCR beta chain sequence, with context. The data originate from a study of blood T cell repertoires in COVID-19. Study details: COVID-19 samples, acute and convalescent, were from the United States, Italy and Spain. Sample material is recorded as cDNA or gDNA derived from T cells, B-cell-depleted T cells, or PBMCs.

Produced via immunoSEQ multiplex PCR; TCRdb's table is partial and in-frame only. The table includes about 320,000 clones, about nine tenths detected once. Trimming removed 2 bases from V and 3 bases from J; junction bases left unmatched: 8. Germline V lookup: CDR1 SGHDT, CDR2 YYEEEE. This CDR3 has 17 residues. This receptor was obtained from a woman aged 25 to 39 with COVID-19, enrolled during active disease. Input material: peripheral blood. The rearrangement uses TRBV5-6 and TRBJ2-3; 11 nucleotides match TRBD2. The CDR3, as DNA: TGTGCCAGCAGCTTTCTTCCTAGCGGGGGGAGAACAGATACGCAGTATTTT. Translation: CASSFLPSGGRTDTQYF.